The 29 T cell receptor beta chains reported below all come from one sample, sequenced in a study of T cells expressing NK-cell markers. TCRdb reprocessed the 5' RACE reads, with one entry per CDR3 protein and no DNA. Here the sample table reports 90,000 to 130,000 distinct CDR3 sequences. Specimen: blood T cells: a sorted CD56 or NKG2C T cell subset, CD4+ or CD8+ T cells, or bulk PBMC T cells (not recorded which). The receptors were sampled from a woman aged 18 to 75 in good health.

This chain joins TRBV4-3 and TRBJ2-7; TCRdb returns TRBD1, unconfirmable since there is no DNA. The CDR3 extends over 17 amino acids. Germline CDR1 reads LGHNA; CDR2 reads YSLEER. The CDR3 region is CASSQEPGTGNYYEQYF.

This chain uses TRBV15 with TRBJ2-7; TCRdb outputs TRBD2, but without DNA this stays unchecked. Germline CDR1 is LNHNV and CDR2 is YYDKDF (reference sequence). This CDR3 contains 16 residues. CDR3 sequence: CATSDRLAGAIYEQYF.

This chain links TRBV5-1 with TRBJ2-1; lacking DNA, the TRBD2 call made by TCRdb goes unchecked. This CDR3 has 15 residues. Looked up from germline, CDR1 is SGHRS and CDR2 is YFSETQ. This chain's CDR3 is CASSLASGAYNEQFF. The full variable domain, with the rest looked up from reference TRBV5-1 and TRBJ2-1, is KAGVTQTPRYLIKTRGQQVTLSCSPISGHRSVSWYQQTPGQGLQFLFEYFSETQRNKGNFPGRFSGRQFSNSRSEMNVSTLELGDSALYLCASSLASGAYNEQFFGPGTRLTVL.

The chain couples TRBV6-5 to TRBJ1-1. CDR1 MNHEY and CDR2 SVGAGI come from the germline V gene. The CDR3 loop spans 16 amino acids. The CDR3 here is CASSYEMIGGRTEAFF.

The gene calls are TRBV7-7 and TRBJ2-1; TCRdb indicates TRBD2, and absent DNA this call remains unverified. Germline V gene data show CDR1 as SSHAT and CDR2 as FNYEAQ (reference sequence). The CDR3 runs 17 residues. This CDR3 reads CASSLSAGLAPSNEQFF.

This sequence joins TRBV2 and TRBJ2-1; TCRdb designates TRBD2, a call that cannot be tested without DNA. CDR1 is SNHLY, CDR2 FYNNEI, per germline. The CDR3 length is 16 residues. The CDR3 reads CASVKRAGGAYNEQFF. The full variable domain, completed using reference TRBV2 and TRBJ2-1, is EPEVTQTPSHQVTQMGQEVILRCVPISNHLYFYWYRQILGQKVEFLVSFYNNEISEKSEIFDDQFSVERPDGSNFTLKIRSTKLEDSAMYFCASVKRAGGAYNEQFFGPGTRLTVL.

The chain employs TRBV2 and TRBJ2-5; the TRBD1 assignment by TCRdb is unverifiable without DNA. This CDR3 has 16 amino acids. The germline CDR1 and CDR2 sequences are SNHLY and FYNNEI. CDR3 amino acids: CASTVQGSAYKETQYF.

The genes are TRBV20-1 and TRBJ2-5. CDR3 size: 14 residues. Germline-derived CDR1 and CDR2 are DFQATT and SNEGSKA (reference sequence). The CDR3 spells CSAENEVLGWTQYF.

The rearrangement links TRBV20-1 to TRBJ2-7; TCRdb lists TRBD1, though no DNA is available to test this call. Germline CDR1 is DFQATT and CDR2 is SNEGSKA (reference sequence). CDR3 size: 13 residues. CDR3 residues: CSARDRSHYEQYF.

The rearrangement joins TRBV14 to TRBJ2-1; the D call from TCRdb, TRBD2, cannot be confirmed without DNA. The CDR3 covers 17 residues. CDR1 and CDR2 from the germline V gene are SGHDN and FVKESK. CDR3 sequence reads: CASSQDGELAGWNEQFF.

The rearrangement uses TRBV5-1 and TRBJ2-7; TCRdb's assignment of TRBD1 cannot be checked, as there is no DNA. This CDR3 is built from 14 residues. Germline V lookup: CDR1 SGHRS, CDR2 YFSETQ. CDR3 loop: CASSWTQGAYEQYF.

This sequence joins TRBV6-5 and TRBJ1-4. The CDR3 consists of 15 residues. Germline V gene sequence: CDR1 MNHEY, CDR2 SVGAGI. CDR3 sequence: CASSYLHTPNEKLFF.

The chain employs TRBV7-9 and TRBJ1-1. Germline V gives CDR1 SEHNR, CDR2 FQNEAQ (reference sequence). The CDR3 extends over 14 amino acids. CDR3 sequence: CASSSIPVSTEAFF.

J is TRBJ2-7 and V is TRBV12-3 or TRBV12-4; the D call from TCRdb, TRBD2, cannot be confirmed without DNA. The CDR3 length is 15 residues. The CDR3 loop reads CASSERLAGGYEQYF.

The chain employs TRBV27 and TRBJ1-1; TCRdb's assignment of TRBD1 cannot be checked, as there is no DNA. The CDR3 extends over 14 amino acids. The germline CDR1 and CDR2 sequences are MNHEY and SMNVEV (reference sequence). CDR3 protein: CASSWGRGGPEAFF.

The gene calls are TRBV5-1 and TRBJ2-3. Germline values: CDR1 SGHRS, CDR2 YFSETQ. This CDR3 is 14 amino acids long. CDR3 sequence: CASSFGPGPDTQYF.

The chain has TRBV2 and TRBJ2-1; TCRdb calls TRBD2, which cannot be checked without DNA. This CDR3 comprises 13 residues. CDR1 is SNHLY, CDR2 FYNNEI, per germline. The CDR3 sequence is CASSEGGIGEQFF.

V is TRBV5-6 and J is TRBJ2-1. Germline V gene lookup returns CDR1 SGHDT and CDR2 YYEEEE. The CDR3 covers 14 residues. CDR3 protein: CASSSGTSYNEQFF. Variable domain in full (rest from reference TRBV5-6 and TRBJ2-1): DAGVTQSPTHLIKTRGQQVTLRCSPKSGHDTVSWYQQALGQGPQFIFQYYEEEERQRGNFPDRFSGHQFPNYSSELNVNALLLGDSALYLCASSSGTSYNEQFFGPGTRLTVL.

J is TRBJ2-1 and V is TRBV25-1; as DNA is missing, the TRBD2 call by TCRdb cannot be tested. The CDR3 has 16 amino acids. CDR1 and CDR2 from the germline V gene are MGHDK and SYGVNS. CDR3 protein: CASSGSGTSGGNEQFF.

This rearrangement joins TRBV15 to TRBJ2-1; absent DNA, TCRdb's TRBD1 call cannot be checked. The CDR3 sequence is 15 residues long. Germline V lookup: CDR1 LNHNV, CDR2 YYDKDF (reference sequence). CDR3 in amino acids: CATSRGQTAYNEQFF.

The chain combines TRBV11-2 with TRBJ1-3. The CDR3 has 13 amino acids. CDR1 is SGHAT and CDR2 is FQNNGV in the germline V gene. The chain's CDR3 is CASSSHLRNTIYF. The full variable domain, completed using reference TRBV11-2 and TRBJ1-3, is EAGVAQSPRYKIIEKRQSVAFWCNPISGHATLYWYQQILGQGPKLLIQFQNNGVVDDSQLPKDRFSAERLKGVDSTLKIQPAKLEDSAVYLCASSSHLRNTIYFGEGSWLTVV.

V and J are TRBV6-1 and TRBJ2-1; TCRdb calls TRBD2, which cannot be checked without DNA. From germline, CDR1 is MNHNS and CDR2 SASEGT. The length of the CDR3 is 14 residues. The CDR3 sequence is CATAKRGVYNEQFF.

J is TRBJ2-5 and V is TRBV5-6; the TRBD1 assignment by TCRdb is unverifiable without DNA. The CDR3 has 15 amino acids. Germline CDR1 is SGHDT and CDR2 is YYEEEE. Here the CDR3 reads CASSFLAGGKKTQYF. The variable domain in full, completed from reference TRBV5-6 and TRBJ2-5, reads DAGVTQSPTHLIKTRGQQVTLRCSPKSGHDTVSWYQQALGQGPQFIFQYYEEEERQRGNFPDRFSGHQFPNYSSELNVNALLLGDSALYLCASSFLAGGKKTQYFGPGTRLLVL.

The J gene is TRBJ2-1, the V gene TRBV12-3 or TRBV12-4; as DNA is missing, the TRBD1 call by TCRdb cannot be tested. The CDR3 is 14 residues long. CDR3 residues: CASGHGTSYNEQFF.

The chain carries TRBV12-3 or TRBV12-4 and TRBJ2-7; without DNA, the TCRdb call of TRBD2 cannot be checked. There are 14 residues in the CDR3. Here the CDR3 reads CASSLTSFGYEQYF.

This sequence joins TRBV28 and TRBJ2-1. Germline CDR1 MDHEN, CDR2 SYDVKM. CDR3 size: 13 residues. CDR3 residues: CASSPNTYNEQYF.

The CDR3 loop reads CASSLSTTGELFF. This chain joins TRBV5-5 and TRBJ2-2. CDR3 length equals 13 residues. Germline CDR1 SGHKS, CDR2 YYEKEE (reference sequence). Variable domain in full (rest from reference TRBV5-5 and TRBJ2-2): DAGVTQSPTHLIKTRGQQVTLRCSPISGHKSVSWYQQVLGQGPQFIFQYYEKEERGRGNFPDRFSARQFPNYSSELNVNALLLGDSALYLCASSLSTTGELFFGEGSRLTVL.

CDR3 loop: CASSYSGQNYGYTF. The genes are TRBV6-5 and TRBJ1-2; with no DNA, the TCRdb D assignment of TRBD1 cannot be verified. Germline V lookup: CDR1 MNHEY, CDR2 SVGAGI. The CDR3 sequence is 14 residues long.

The chain is built from TRBV29-1 and TRBJ2-3; as DNA is missing, the TRBD2 call by TCRdb cannot be tested. Germline V gene lookup returns CDR1 SQVTM and CDR2 ANQGSEA. The CDR3 sequence is 18 residues long. This CDR3 reads CSVAATTWTSGGQDTQYF.